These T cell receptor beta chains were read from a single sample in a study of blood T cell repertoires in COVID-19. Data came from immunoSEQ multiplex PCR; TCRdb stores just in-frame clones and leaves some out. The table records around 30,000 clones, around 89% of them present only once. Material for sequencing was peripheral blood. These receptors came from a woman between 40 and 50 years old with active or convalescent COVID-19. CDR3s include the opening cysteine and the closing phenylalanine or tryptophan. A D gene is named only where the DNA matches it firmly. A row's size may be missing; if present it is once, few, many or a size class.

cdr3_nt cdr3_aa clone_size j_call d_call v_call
TGTGCCAGCAGTCCCCGTGGGAGGGGACCCTACGAGCAGTACTTC CASSPRGRGPYEQYF - TRBJ2-7 TRBD2 TRBV27
TGTGCCAGTAGTAGCGACAGGAATTCACCCCTCCACTTT CASSSDRNSPLHF - TRBJ1-6 - TRBV19
TGTGCCAGCAGTCCCGCGCTGGCGGGAGAGATCGACGAGCAGTACTTC CASSPALAGEIDEQYF - TRBJ2-7 TRBD2 TRBV28
TGTGCCACCAGCAGAGAGGGCAACAGGGAATCAGATACGCAGTATTTT CATSREGNRESDTQYF - TRBJ2-3 - TRBV15
TGTGCCTGGAGTGCTGCCGCCCCCGGGTTGCGGGCCCCTTCGGAAAAACTGTTTTTT CAWSAAAPGLRAPSEKLFF - TRBJ1-4 - TRBV30
TGTGCCAGCAGTTTAATTGGGGGCGATGAGCAGTTCTTC CASSLIGGDEQFF - TRBJ2-1 - TRBV28
TGTGCCATCAGTCCTTGGCAGGGTGAAGGGAATCAGCCCCAGCATTTT CAISPWQGEGNQPQHF few TRBJ1-5 - TRBV10-3
TGCAGCGTTTTCACAGGTCCCTCGGGCAATCAGCCCCAGCATTTT CSVFTGPSGNQPQHF - TRBJ1-5 - TRBV29-1
TGTGCCAGCAGCCCTTGGACTAGCGGGAGTCCGGGTACGCAGTATTTT CASSPWTSGSPGTQYF - TRBJ2-3 TRBD2 TRBV7-8
TGCGCCAGCAGCTCGGACAGATCCTACGAGCAGTACTTC CASSSDRSYEQYF once TRBJ2-7 - TRBV5-1